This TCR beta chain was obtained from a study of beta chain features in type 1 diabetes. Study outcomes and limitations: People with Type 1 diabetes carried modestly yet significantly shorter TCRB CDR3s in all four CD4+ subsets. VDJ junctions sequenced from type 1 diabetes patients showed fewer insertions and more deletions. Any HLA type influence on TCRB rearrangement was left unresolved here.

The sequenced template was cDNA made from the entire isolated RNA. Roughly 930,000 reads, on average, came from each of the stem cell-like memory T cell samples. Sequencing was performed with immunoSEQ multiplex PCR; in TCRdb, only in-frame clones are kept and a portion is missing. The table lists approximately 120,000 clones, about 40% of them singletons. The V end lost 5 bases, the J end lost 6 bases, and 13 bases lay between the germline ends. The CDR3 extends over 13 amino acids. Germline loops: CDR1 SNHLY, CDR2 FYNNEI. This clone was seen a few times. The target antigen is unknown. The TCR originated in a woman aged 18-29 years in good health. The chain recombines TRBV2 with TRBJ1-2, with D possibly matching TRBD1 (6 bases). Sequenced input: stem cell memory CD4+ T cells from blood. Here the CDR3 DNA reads TGTGCCAGCAGTTACAGGGTCGGGGATGGCTACACCTTC. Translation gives CASSYRVGDGYTF.